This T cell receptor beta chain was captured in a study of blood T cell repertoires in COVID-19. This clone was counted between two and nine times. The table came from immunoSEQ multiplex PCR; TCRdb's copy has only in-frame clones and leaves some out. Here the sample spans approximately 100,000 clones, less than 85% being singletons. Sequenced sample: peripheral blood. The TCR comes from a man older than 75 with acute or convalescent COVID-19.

The CDR3 sequence is CASSIGTGGGHNQPQHF. The CDR3 region has the DNA TGTGCCAGTAGTATCGGAACCGGGGGGGGCCATAATCAGCCCCAGCATTTT. V usage is TRBV19 and J usage is TRBJ1-5; possible D gene TRBD1, 6 bases. Germline CDR1 and CDR2: LNHDA and SQIVND (reference sequence). The CDR3 is made up of 17 amino acids. With 3 bases removed from V and 4 bases from J, the gap between germline ends came to 19 bases.